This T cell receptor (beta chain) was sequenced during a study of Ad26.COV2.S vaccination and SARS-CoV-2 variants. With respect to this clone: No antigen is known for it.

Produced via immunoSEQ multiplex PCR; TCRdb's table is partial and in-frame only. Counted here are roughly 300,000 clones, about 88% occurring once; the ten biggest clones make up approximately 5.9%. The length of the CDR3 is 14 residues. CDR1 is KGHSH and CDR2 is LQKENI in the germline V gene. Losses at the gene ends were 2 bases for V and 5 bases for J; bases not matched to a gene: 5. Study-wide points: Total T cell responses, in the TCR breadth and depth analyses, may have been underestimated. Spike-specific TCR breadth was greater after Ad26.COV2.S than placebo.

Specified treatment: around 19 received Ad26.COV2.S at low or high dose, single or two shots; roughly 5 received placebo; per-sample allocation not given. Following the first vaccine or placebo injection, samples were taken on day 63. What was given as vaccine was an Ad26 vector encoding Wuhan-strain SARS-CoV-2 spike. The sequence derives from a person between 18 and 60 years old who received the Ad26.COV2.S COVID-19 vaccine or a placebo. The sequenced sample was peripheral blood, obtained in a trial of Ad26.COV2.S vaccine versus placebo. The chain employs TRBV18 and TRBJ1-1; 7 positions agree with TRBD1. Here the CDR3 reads CASSPRTGETEAFF. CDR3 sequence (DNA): TGTGCCAGCTCACCAAGAACAGGGGAAACTGAAGCTTTCTTT.